A single sample gave rise to the 19 T cell receptor beta chains below, sequenced in a study of T cells in Graves' hyperthyroidism and ophthalmopathy. Authors of the study amplified TCR beta CDR3 regions from RNA transcripts. HTBI primers were used for first-round RT-PCR of the TCR CDR3. Via MiXCR, TCRdb re-called the multiplex PCR reads, giving one row per CDR3 protein. The data show about 290,000 distinct CDR3 sequences, 15% to 20% seen once. The sample consisted of blood. The receptor source for this set is a man aged 50-59 years with Graves' ophthalmopathy.

The chain couples TRBV5-6 to TRBJ2-7, with D unresolved. V was pared by 0 bases and J by 0 bases, with 7 bases between. The CDR3 is made up of 14 amino acids. The V gene's germline CDR1 is SGHDT and CDR2 YYEEEE. CDR3 sequence: CASSLAYGSYEQYF. For the CDR3, the DNA is TGTGCCAGCAGCTTGGCCTACGGCTCCTACGAGCAGTACTTC.

This chain uses TRBV9 with TRBJ2-7; the match to TRBD1 covers 8 bases. The J segment lost 5 bases and the V segment lost 1 base, leaving 5 bases of the junction unmatched. CDR3 size: 14 residues. Germline CDR1 and CDR2: SGDLS and YYNGEE. The CDR3 sequence is CASSVQGALDEQYF. The CDR3 DNA reads as TGTGCCAGCAGCGTACAGGGGGCTCTGGACGAGCAGTACTTC.

This chain connects TRBV13 to TRBJ2-1; TRBD2 agrees at 9 bases. The trim removed 4 bases at V and 6 bases at J, leaving 7 bases unmatched. Germline V CDR1 and CDR2: PRHDT, FYEKMQ (reference sequence). This CDR3 comprises 15 residues. The CDR3 protein is CASSSPGLAFNEQFF. CDR3 nucleotides: TGTGCCAGCAGCTCTCCGGGACTAGCTTTCAATGAGCAGTTCTTC.

This clonotype was detected ten times or more. V usage is TRBV20-1 and J usage is TRBJ2-1, with D perhaps matching TRBD2 (5 bases). Trimming removed 2 bases from V and 0 bases from J, with 11 bases in between. This CDR3 has 15 residues. Germline V gene sequence: CDR1 DFQATT, CDR2 SNEGSKA (reference sequence). The CDR3 sequence is CSARPGFSSYNEQFF. The CDR3 nucleotides are TGCAGTGCTAGACCGGGGTTTAGCTCCTACAATGAGCAGTTCTTC.

At least ten counts were recorded for this clonotype. The chain combines TRBV28 with TRBJ2-7, with 9 bases matching TRBD1. With V trimmed by 3 bases and J by 3 bases, 6 bases remained unmatched. The germline V gene has CDR1 MDHEN and CDR2 SYDVKM. The CDR3 consists of 15 residues. CDR3 coding DNA: TGTGCCAGCAGTTTCCCGGACAGGGGAGACTACGAGCAGTACTTC. As protein: CASSFPDRGDYEQYF.

The V call is TRBV9, the J call TRBJ2-5, with D uncertain. The CDR3 contains 13 residues. V lost 4 bases, J lost 7 bases, and 14 bases lay in between. The germline gives CDR1 SGDLS, CDR2 YYNGEE. The CDR3 loop reads CASSPRTVRTQYF. As DNA, the CDR3 is TGTGCCAGCAGCCCACGGACGGTGCGGACCCAGTACTTC.

V is TRBV14 and J is TRBJ2-2; possibly TRBD2 for D (6 bases). Looked up from germline, CDR1 is SGHDN and CDR2 is FVKESK. The V and J ends lost 0 bases and 1 base respectively, with 12 bases between them. CDR3 length equals 17 residues. The CDR3 reads CASSQDWRGGNTGELFF. CDR3 nucleotides: TGTGCCAGCAGCCAAGATTGGCGGGGAGGGAACACCGGGGAGCTGTTTTTT.

This clonotype has a count of ten or more. The genes are TRBV10-3 and TRBJ2-5, with 7 nucleotides matching TRBD1. CDR1 and CDR2 (germline): ENHRY, SYGVKD. With V trimmed by 4 bases and J by 0 bases, 2 bases remained unmatched. The CDR3 runs to 14 residues. In DNA, the CDR3 is TGTGCCATCAGTGTACAGGGGTACCAAGAGACCCAGTACTTC. Translated: CAISVQGYQETQYF.

The genes are TRBV5-4 and TRBJ2-5; TRBD2 matches at 12 bases. With V trimmed by 5 bases and J by 4 bases, 6 bases remained unmatched. Germline V gives CDR1 SGHNT, CDR2 YYREEE (reference sequence). This CDR3 is 15 amino acids long. The CDR3 reads CASSWTSGTRETQYF. DNA for the CDR3: TGTGCCAGCAGTTGGACTAGCGGGACCCGAGAGACCCAGTACTTC.

The rearrangement links TRBV28 to TRBJ1-5, with 7 bases fitting TRBD1. With 5 bases clipped from V and 5 bases from J, the junction kept 6 bases outside the gene matches. CDR1 is MDHEN, CDR2 SYDVKM, per germline. The length of the CDR3 is 14 residues. CDR3 in amino acids: CASSPGQRYQPQHF. The CDR3 DNA reads as TGTGCCAGCAGTCCGGGACAGCGTTATCAGCCCCAGCATTTT.

The chain links TRBV9 to TRBJ2-3; D gene unclear. Germline V gives CDR1 SGDLS, CDR2 YYNGEE. This CDR3 has 17 residues. Trimming removed 0 bases from V and 0 bases from J, with 14 bases in between. DNA of the CDR3: TGTGCCAGCAGCGTAGCACCCAGTTCTCCTAGCACAGATACGCAGTATTTT. Translation gives CASSVAPSSPSTDTQYF.

The V gene is TRBV5-4, the J gene TRBJ2-5; D may be TRBD2 (5 bases). Germline loops: CDR1 SGHNT, CDR2 YYREEE (reference sequence). The CDR3 has 15 residues. V lost 2 bases to trimming and J lost 2 bases, with 13 bases between them. The CDR3 DNA follows: TGTGCCAGCAGCTTAGGCGGACTCACACAAGAGACCCAGTACTTC. This sequence encodes CASSLGGLTQETQYF. The full variable domain, rest sourced from reference TRBV5-4 and TRBJ2-5, is ETGVTQSPTHLIKTRGQQVTLRCSSQSGHNTVSWYQQALGQGPQFIFQYYREEENGRGNFPPRFSGLQFPNYSSELNVNALELDDSALYLCASSLGGLTQETQYFGPGTRLLVL.

This clonotype showed up many times. This chain joins TRBV16 and TRBJ1-1, with D possibly being TRBD1 (5 bases). V dropped 0 bases and J dropped 5 bases, with 7 bases sitting between them. The germline gives CDR1 KGHSY, CDR2 FQNENV. This CDR3 region has 13 residues. The chain's CDR3 is CASSQSGGTEAFF. CDR3 bases: TGTGCCAGCAGCCAATCGGGGGGAACTGAAGCTTTCTTT.

This clonotype was seen a handful of times. V usage is TRBV4-1 and J usage is TRBJ1-2; D uncertain. Deletions cut 0 bases from V and 7 bases from J, with 27 bases between. The germline gives CDR1 MGHRA, CDR2 YSYEKL. The length of the CDR3 is 19 residues. The CDR3 protein is CASSQDNPNLVGYGGGYTF. CDR3 bases: TGCGCCAGCAGCCAAGATAACCCCAATCTCGTCGGGTATGGTGGTGGCTACACCTTC.

There are many counts of this clonotype. One end of the junction does not line up with germline, which may come from a read error. The chain recombines TRBV20-1 with TRBJ2-1, with D possibly TRBD1 on 5 matching bases. Germline V lookup: CDR1 DFQATT, CDR2 SNEGSKA (reference sequence). This CDR3 has 14 amino acids. Written as DNA, the CDR3 is TGCAGTGCTAGAGAGGGGCCGAGCTACCATGAGCAGTTCTTC. This sequence encodes CSAREGPSYHEQFF.

This clonotype was detected many times. The V and J genes are TRBV20-1 and TRBJ2-7, with 8 bases fitting TRBD2. J was trimmed by 4 bases and V by 2 bases; bases with no gene match: 13. The CDR3 length is 16 residues. Per the germline V gene, CDR1 is DFQATT and CDR2 is SNEGSKA (reference sequence). The CDR3 protein is CSARISGSPYAYEQYF. CDR3 DNA: TGCAGTGCTAGAATCAGCGGGAGTCCCTATGCGTACGAGCAGTACTTC.

The table lists this clonotype with many counts. The gene calls are TRBV7-8 and TRBJ2-5, with D perhaps matching TRBD1 (6 bases). Germline V gene sequence: CDR1 SGHVS, CDR2 FQNEAQ. The CDR3 length is 15 residues. The germline V and J ends were trimmed by 1 base and 1 base, with 10 bases remaining between them. CDR3 sequence (DNA): TGTGCCAGCAGCTTAGGAACAGGGAGCCAAGAGACCCAGTACTTC. Translated, it gives CASSLGTGSQETQYF.

The table lists this clonotype with many counts. V usage is TRBV3-1 and J usage is TRBJ2-3; a possible D gene is TRBD1 (6 bases). The V end lost 7 bases, the J end lost 0 bases, and 11 bases lay between the germline ends. This CDR3 comprises 14 residues. Germline CDR1 is LGHDT and CDR2 is YNNKEL (reference sequence). CDR3 protein: CASTYRASTDTQYF. The CDR3 DNA follows: TGTGCCAGCACATACAGGGCAAGCACAGATACGCAGTATTTT.

This clonotype was seen repeatedly, ten times or more. The rearrangement links TRBV7-9 to TRBJ2-3, with 10 positions matching TRBD1. V shed 5 bases and J 1 base; nucleotides not matched to a gene: 18. The CDR3 length is 20 residues. From germline, CDR1 is SEHNR and CDR2 FQNEAQ (reference sequence). CDR3: CASSPYFAPRDRGGTDTQYF. CDR3 in DNA: TGTGCCAGCAGCCCCTATTTCGCCCCCCGGGACAGGGGCGGCACAGATACGCAGTATTTT.